Reported below is one TCR beta chain. Under the authors' procedure: The assay estimated nucleated cells by amplifying reference gene primers. TCRdb keeps only in-frame clones here, not all; method: immunoSEQ multiplex PCR. That table is the source of V, J and clone size, and D and trimming were worked out from the DNA. Here the sample spans some 160,000 clones, around 86% being singletons. This sample is part of a study of blood T cell repertoires in COVID-19. For the study at large: Whether acute or convalescent, the COVID-19 samples came from the United States, Italy and Spain.

Germline CDR1 is SGDLS and CDR2 is YYNGEE. This CDR3 has 14 amino acids. The junction had 2 bases not matched to a gene; V was cut back by 1 base and J by 5 bases. The V and J genes are TRBV9 and TRBJ2-5, with 10 bases fitting TRBD1. The sequenced sample was peripheral blood. This clonotype originated in a man aged 65 to 85 who had recovered from COVID-19. CDR3 DNA: TGTGCCAGCAGCGTAAGGACAGGGGGGGAGACCCAGTACTTC. Protein product: CASSVRTGGETQYF.